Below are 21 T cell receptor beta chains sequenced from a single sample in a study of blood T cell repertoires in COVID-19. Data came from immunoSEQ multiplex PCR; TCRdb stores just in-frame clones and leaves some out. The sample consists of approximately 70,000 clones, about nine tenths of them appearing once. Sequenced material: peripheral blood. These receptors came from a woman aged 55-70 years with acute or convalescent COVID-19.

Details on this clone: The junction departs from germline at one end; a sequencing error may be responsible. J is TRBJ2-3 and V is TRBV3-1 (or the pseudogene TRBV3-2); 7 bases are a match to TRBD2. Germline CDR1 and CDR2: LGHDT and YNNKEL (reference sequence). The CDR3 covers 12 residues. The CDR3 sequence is CASSQGPTGLSF. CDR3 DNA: TGTGCCAGCAGCCAAGGCCCCACGGGACTAAGTTTT.

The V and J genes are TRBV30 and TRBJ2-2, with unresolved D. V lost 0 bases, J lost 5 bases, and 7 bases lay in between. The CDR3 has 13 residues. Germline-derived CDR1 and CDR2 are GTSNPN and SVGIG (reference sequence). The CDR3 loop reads CAWSVLETGELFF. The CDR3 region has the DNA TGTGCCTGGAGTGTACTTGAAACCGGGGAGCTGTTTTTT.

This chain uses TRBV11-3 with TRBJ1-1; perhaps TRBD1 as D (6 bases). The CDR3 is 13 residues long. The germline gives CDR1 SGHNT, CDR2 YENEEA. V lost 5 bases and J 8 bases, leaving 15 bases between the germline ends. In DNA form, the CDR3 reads TGTGCCAGCAGCCGAGCGATAACAGGGGAAGCTTTCTTT. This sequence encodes CASSRAITGEAFF.

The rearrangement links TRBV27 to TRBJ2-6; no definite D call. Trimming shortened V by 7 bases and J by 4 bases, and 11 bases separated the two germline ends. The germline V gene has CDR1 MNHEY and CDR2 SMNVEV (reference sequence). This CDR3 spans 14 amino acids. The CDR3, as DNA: TGTGCCAGCAAGCAGGCCCGGGGGGCCAACGTCCTGACTTTC. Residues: CASKQARGANVLTF.

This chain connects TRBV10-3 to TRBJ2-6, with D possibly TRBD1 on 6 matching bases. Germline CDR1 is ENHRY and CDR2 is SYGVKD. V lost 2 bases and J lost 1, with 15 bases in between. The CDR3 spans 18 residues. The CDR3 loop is CAISEPGGQPSGANVLTF. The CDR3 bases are TGTGCCATCAGTGAGCCAGGCGGACAGCCTTCTGGGGCCAACGTCCTGACTTTC.

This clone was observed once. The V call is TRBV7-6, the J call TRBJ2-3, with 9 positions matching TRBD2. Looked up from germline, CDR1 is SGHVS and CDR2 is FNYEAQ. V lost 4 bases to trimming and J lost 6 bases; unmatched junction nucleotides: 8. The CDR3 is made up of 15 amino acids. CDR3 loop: CASSSPTGLADTQYF. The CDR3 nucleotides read TGTGCCAGCAGCTCCCCTACGGGACTAGCCGATACGCAGTATTTT.

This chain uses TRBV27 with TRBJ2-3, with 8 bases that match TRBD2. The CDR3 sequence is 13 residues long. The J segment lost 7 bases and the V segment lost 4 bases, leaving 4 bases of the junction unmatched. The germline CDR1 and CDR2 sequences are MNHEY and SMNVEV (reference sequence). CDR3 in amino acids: CASSYSGAYTQYF. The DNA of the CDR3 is TGTGCCAGCAGTTATAGCGGGGCATATACGCAGTATTTT.

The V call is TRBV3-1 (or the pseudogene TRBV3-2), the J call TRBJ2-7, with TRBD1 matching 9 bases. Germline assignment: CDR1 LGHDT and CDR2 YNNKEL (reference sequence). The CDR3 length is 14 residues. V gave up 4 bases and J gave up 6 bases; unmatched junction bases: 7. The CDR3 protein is CASSRTGARGEQYF. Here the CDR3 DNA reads TGTGCCAGCAGCCGGACAGGGGCGCGGGGCGAGCAGTACTTC.

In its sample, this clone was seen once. As DNA, the CDR3 is TGTGCCAGTAGTATAGGAGCGGGGCTCCGGGATACGCAGTATTTT. This codes for CASSIGAGLRDTQYF. The V and J genes are TRBV19 and TRBJ2-3; 7 bases line up with TRBD2. CDR1 is LNHDA, CDR2 SQIVND, per germline (reference sequence). Trimming cost V 1 base and J 6 bases; bases outside gene matches: 7. The CDR3 has 15 residues. Drawing the rest from reference TRBV19 and TRBJ2-3, the complete variable domain is DGGITQSPKYLFRKEGQNVTLSCEQNLNHDAMYWYRQDPGQGLRLIYYSQIVNDFQKGDIAEGYSVSREKKESFPLTVTSAQKNPTAFYLCASSIGAGLRDTQYFGPGTRLTVL.

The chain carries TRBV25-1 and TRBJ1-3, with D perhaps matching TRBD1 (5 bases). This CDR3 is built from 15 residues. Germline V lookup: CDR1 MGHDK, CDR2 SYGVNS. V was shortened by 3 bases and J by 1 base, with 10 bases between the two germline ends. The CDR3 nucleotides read TGTGCCAGCAGTGAGACAGTTCTTTCTGGAAACACCATATATTTT. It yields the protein CASSETVLSGNTIYF.

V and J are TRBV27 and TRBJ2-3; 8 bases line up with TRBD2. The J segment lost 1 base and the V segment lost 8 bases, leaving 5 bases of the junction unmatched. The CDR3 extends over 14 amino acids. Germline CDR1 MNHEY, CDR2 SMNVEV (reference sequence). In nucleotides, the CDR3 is TGTGCCAGCTCCGGACTAGCCCGCACAGATACGCAGTATTTT. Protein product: CASSGLARTDTQYF.

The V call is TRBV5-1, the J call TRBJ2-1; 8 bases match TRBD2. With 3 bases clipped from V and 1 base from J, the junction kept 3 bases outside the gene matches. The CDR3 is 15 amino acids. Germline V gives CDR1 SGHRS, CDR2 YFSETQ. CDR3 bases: TGCGCCAGCAGCTCCGAGCGGGGGTCCTACAATGAGCAGTTCTTC. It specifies CASSSERGSYNEQFF. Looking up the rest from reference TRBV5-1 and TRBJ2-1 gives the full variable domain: KAGVTQTPRYLIKTRGQQVTLSCSPISGHRSVSWYQQTPGQGLQFLFEYFSETQRNKGNFPGRFSGRQFSNSRSEMNVSTLELGDSALYLCASSSERGSYNEQFFGPGTRLTVL.

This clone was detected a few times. CDR3 loop: CASSLTGAYEQYF. Written as DNA, the CDR3 is TGCGCCAGCAGCCTAACAGGAGCCTACGAGCAGTACTTC. J is TRBJ2-7 and V is TRBV4-1, with D perhaps matching TRBD1 (5 bases). This CDR3 region has 13 residues. Trimming removed 4 bases from V and 2 bases from J, with 9 bases in between. The germline gives CDR1 MGHRA, CDR2 YSYEKL.

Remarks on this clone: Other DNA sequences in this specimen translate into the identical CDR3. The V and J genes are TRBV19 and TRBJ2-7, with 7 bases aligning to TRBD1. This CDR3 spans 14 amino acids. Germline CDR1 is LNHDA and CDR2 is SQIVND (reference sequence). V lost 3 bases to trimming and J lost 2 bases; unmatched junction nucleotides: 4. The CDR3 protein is CASSIRDRAYEQYF. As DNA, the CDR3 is TGTGCCAGTAGTATTCGGGACAGAGCCTACGAGCAGTACTTC.

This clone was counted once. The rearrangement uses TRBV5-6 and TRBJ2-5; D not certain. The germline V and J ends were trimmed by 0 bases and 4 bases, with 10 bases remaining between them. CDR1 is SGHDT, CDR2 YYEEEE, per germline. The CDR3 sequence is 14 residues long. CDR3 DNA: TGTGCCAGCAGCTTGGGGTGGCGAGGAGAGACCCAGTACTTC. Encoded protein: CASSLGWRGETQYF.

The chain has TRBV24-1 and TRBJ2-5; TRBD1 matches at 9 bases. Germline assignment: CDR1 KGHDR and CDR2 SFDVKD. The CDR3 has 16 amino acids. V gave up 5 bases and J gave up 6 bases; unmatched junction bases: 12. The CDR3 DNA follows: TGTGCCACCAGTGGAGGGGGGACAGGGAGCCTGCAGACCCAGTACTTC. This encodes CATSGGGTGSLQTQYF.

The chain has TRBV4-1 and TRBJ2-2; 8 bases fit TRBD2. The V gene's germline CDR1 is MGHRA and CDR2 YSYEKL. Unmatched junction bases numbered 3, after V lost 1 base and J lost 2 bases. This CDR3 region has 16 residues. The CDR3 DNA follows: TGCGCCAGCAGCCAAGTCGGGGGGGTTAACACCGGGGAGCTGTTTTTT. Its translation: CASSQVGGVNTGELFF.

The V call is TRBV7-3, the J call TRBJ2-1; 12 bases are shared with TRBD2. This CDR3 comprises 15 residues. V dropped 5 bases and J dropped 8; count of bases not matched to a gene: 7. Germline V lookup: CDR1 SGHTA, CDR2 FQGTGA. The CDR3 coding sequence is TGTGCCAGCAGCGAATCTAGCGGGGGGGCCCATGAGCAGTTCTTC. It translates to CASSESSGGAHEQFF.

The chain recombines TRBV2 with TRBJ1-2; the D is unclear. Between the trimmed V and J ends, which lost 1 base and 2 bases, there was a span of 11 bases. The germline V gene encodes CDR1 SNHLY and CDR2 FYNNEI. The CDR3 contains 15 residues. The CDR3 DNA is TGTGCCAGCAGTGAAGACCAGAGACACAACTATGGCTACACCTTC. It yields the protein CASSEDQRHNYGYTF.

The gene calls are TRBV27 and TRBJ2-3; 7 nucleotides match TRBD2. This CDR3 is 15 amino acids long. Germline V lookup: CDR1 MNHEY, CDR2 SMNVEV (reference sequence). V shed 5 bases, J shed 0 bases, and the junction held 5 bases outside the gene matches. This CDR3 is CASSPASGSTDTQYF. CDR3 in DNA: TGTGCCAGCAGTCCGGCTAGCGGTAGCACAGATACGCAGTATTTT.

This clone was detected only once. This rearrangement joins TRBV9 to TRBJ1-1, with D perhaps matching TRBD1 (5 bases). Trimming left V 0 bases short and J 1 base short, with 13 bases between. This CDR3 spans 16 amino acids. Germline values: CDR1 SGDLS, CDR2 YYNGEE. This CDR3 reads CASSVVSGLKNTEAFF. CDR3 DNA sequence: TGTGCCAGCAGCGTAGTCTCGGGACTGAAGAACACTGAAGCTTTCTTT. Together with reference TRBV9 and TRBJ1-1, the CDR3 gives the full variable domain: DSGVTQTPKHLITATGQRVTLRCSPRSGDLSVYWYQQSLDQGLQFLIQYYNGEERAKGNILERFSAQQFPDLHSELNLSSLELGDSALYFCASSVVSGLKNTEAFFGQGTRLTVV.